This TCR beta chain was identified during a study of PD-1 blockade in classical Hodgkin lymphoma. Using immunoSEQ multiplex PCR, the repertoire was profiled, and TCRdb retains in-frame clones only, with some absent. The table lists more than 60,000 clones, around nine tenths of them singletons. General observations from the study: At baseline, newly diagnosed patients reportedly showed less TCR diversity than healthy donors. No one has yet defined what causes the repertoire differences, which may be disease activity or prior therapy. The study found complete responders had baseline diversity similar to newly diagnosed patients.

Details on this clone: Antigen unknown.

Every one of the patients relapsed after autologous stem cell transplantation (brentuximab vedotin exposure was variable). The V gene end was trimmed by 11 bases and the J gene end by 2 bases; junction bases not matched to a gene: 5. The CDR3 runs to 14 residues. The germline V gene has CDR1 ENHRY and CDR2 SYGVKD. The chain links TRBV10-3 to TRBJ1-3; 11 bases are a match to TRBD1. The clonotype comes from a human donor with classical Hodgkin lymphoma. The sequences come from peripheral blood mononuclear cells (PBMCs), collected at baseline. As DNA, the CDR3 is TGTGCCTCTAAGGGACAGGGGGCTGGAAACACCATATATTTT. This sequence encodes CASKGQGAGNTIYF.